Presented here are 6 T cell receptor beta chains from one specimen sequenced in a study of Graves' ophthalmopathy and Graves' hyperthyroidism. The authors amplified TCR beta CDR3 regions from RNA transcripts. First-round RT-PCR relied on HTBI primers, and a second-round multiplex PCR came next. TCRdb recomputed calls from the multiplex PCR reads with MiXCR, one row per CDR3 protein. The table records some 390,000 distinct CDR3 sequences, around 20% of them present only once. The sequenced sample consisted of peripheral blood. These receptors were collected from a woman younger than 35 with Graves' ophthalmopathy.

This clonotype was seen ten or more times. CDR3 residues: CASTKTMSTGELFF. The CDR3 coding sequence is TGTGCCAGCACCAAAACTATGTCCACCGGGGAGCTGTTTTTT. The V gene is TRBV12-3 or TRBV12-4, the J gene TRBJ2-2; D is unclear. The CDR3 sequence is 14 residues long. With 7 bases removed from V and 4 bases from J, the gap between germline ends came to 13 bases.

This clonotype was found a few times. The CDR3 DNA sequence: TGCAGCGTGGGGACAGGGGACCCTCGGGAGACCCAGTACTTC. It yields the protein CSVGTGDPRETQYF. The genes are TRBV29-1 and TRBJ2-5; 10 bases match TRBD1. CDR1 is SQVTM and CDR2 is ANQGSEA in the germline V gene. After removal of 6 bases from V and 5 bases from J, the junction contained 9 bases not matched to a gene. The CDR3 loop spans 14 amino acids.

The rearrangement links TRBV7-9 to TRBJ2-7; 10 bases are a match to TRBD1. The J segment lost 6 bases and the V segment lost 5 bases, leaving 7 bases of the junction unmatched. Per germline, CDR1 SEHNR and CDR2 FQNEAQ (reference sequence). CDR3 length: 14 residues. The CDR3 region has the DNA TGTGCCAGCAGCCCTCCGGGACAGGGGTTCGAGCAGTACTTC. Its protein product is CASSPPGQGFEQYF. The variable domain in full, with the rest retrieved from reference TRBV7-9 and TRBJ2-7, is DTGVSQNPRHKITKRGQNVTFRCDPISEHNRLYWYRQTLGQGPEFLTYFQNEAQLEKSRLLSDRFSAERPKGSFSTLEIQRTEQGDSAMYLCASSPPGQGFEQYFGPGTRLTVT.

This clonotype was detected ten times or more. V usage is TRBV11-2 and J usage is TRBJ2-5; D is perhaps TRBD1 or TRBD2 (5 bases each). From germline, CDR1 is SGHAT and CDR2 FQNNGV. The CDR3 runs to 14 residues. V lost 1 base, J lost 5 bases, and 11 bases lay in between. The CDR3 protein is CASSLGGALETQYF. The CDR3 DNA reads as TGTGCCAGCAGCTTAGGAGGGGCTCTGGAGACCCAGTACTTC. The full variable domain, its missing parts supplied by reference TRBV11-2 and TRBJ2-5, is EAGVAQSPRYKIIEKRQSVAFWCNPISGHATLYWYQQILGQGPKLLIQFQNNGVVDDSQLPKDRFSAERLKGVDSTLKIQPAKLEDSAVYLCASSLGGALETQYFGPGTRLLVL.

The V and J genes are TRBV2 and TRBJ2-7, with D uncertain. CDR3 size: 14 residues. V dropped 3 bases and J dropped 4 bases, with 13 bases sitting between them. Germline V gene lookup returns CDR1 SNHLY and CDR2 FYNNEI. The CDR3 nucleotides read TGTGCCAGCAGTGATACTATGGGTCCATACGAGCAGTACTTC. Encoded protein: CASSDTMGPYEQYF.

The table lists this clonotype with a few counts. One junction end disagrees with the germline gene, perhaps due to a read error. The rearrangement uses TRBV7-9 and TRBJ1-1; D unclear. Germline V gene lookup returns CDR1 SEHNR and CDR2 FQNEAQ (reference sequence). The CDR3 sequence is 13 residues long. The CDR3 loop is CASSFSDAAEAFF. Written as DNA, the CDR3 is TGTGCCAGCAGCTTTTCGGACGCTGCTGAGGCTTTCTTT.